Sequencing of this T cell receptor beta chain was carried out in a study of CD8+ T cells in alopecia areata. Extraction and reverse transcription of RNA yielded cDNA as the sequencing template. TCRdb keeps only in-frame clones here, not all; method: immunoSEQ multiplex PCR. The data contain 130,000 to 150,000 clones, around four fifths of them seen just once; the ten biggest clones take up around a quarter. Worth noting for this clone: The antigen is unknown.

Stated treatment: oral pan-JAK inhibitor, 5-10 mg twice daily. Study-level findings and limits: With patients, TCR sharing proved less clear than in mice, a difference possibly related to HLA. Higher clonality than in normal scalp was seen in lesional scalp, especially alopecia totalis/universalis.

The specimen comprised CD8+ T cells sorted from blood, sampled at week 4, from a patient treated with tofacitinib. This clonotype originated in a human donor with alopecia areata.

As DNA, the CDR3 is TGTGCCAGCAGCTCCACTAGGACTAGCTTTGGCGAGCAGTACTTC. Protein sequence: CASSSTRTSFGEQYF. This sequence joins TRBV7-9 and TRBJ2-5; the match to TRBD2 covers 8 bases. The DNA end favors TRBJ2-7, so the J call may be wrong. The CDR3 contains 15 residues. CDR1 SEHNR and CDR2 FQNEAQ come from the germline V gene (reference sequence).